One sample yielded the 32 T cell receptor beta chains listed below, sequenced in a study of blood T cell repertoires in COVID-19. Data came from immunoSEQ multiplex PCR; TCRdb stores just in-frame clones and leaves some out. The sample shows 300,000 or so clones, 90% of them seen only once. Sequences were obtained from peripheral blood. The source is a woman aged 25 to 39 with COVID-19, enrolled during active disease.

The gene calls are TRBV15 and TRBJ1-2; no clear D gene. V was pared by 3 bases and J by 1 base, with 15 bases between. The CDR3 has 16 residues. CDR1 and CDR2 (germline): LNHNV, YYDKDF (reference sequence). The CDR3 nucleotides read TGTGCCACCAGCAGTGAACTTGGGAGACTTAACTATGGCTACACCTTC. It is translated as CATSSELGRLNYGYTF.

The CDR3 region has the DNA TGTGCCTGGAGTCCCTCAGGATTCTATGGCTACACCTTC. This codes for CAWSPSGFYGYTF. The genes are TRBV30 and TRBJ1-2; no reliable D call. Germline CDR1 GTSNPN, CDR2 SVGIG (reference sequence). V lost 2 bases, J lost 4 bases, and 11 bases lay in between. The CDR3 runs 13 residues.

V is TRBV2 and J is TRBJ2-7, with 12 nucleotides matching TRBD2. Germline CDR1 is SNHLY and CDR2 is FYNNEI. V was pared by 6 bases and J by 6 bases, with 9 bases of the junction left unmatched. The CDR3 loop spans 15 amino acids. DNA for the CDR3: TGTGCCAGCAGCCTAAAGACTAGCGGGAGTACCGAGCAGTACTTC. Translation gives CASSLKTSGSTEQYF.

The chain links TRBV5-4 to TRBJ2-2; 11 nucleotides align to TRBD2. V was pared by 4 bases and J by 2 bases, with 7 bases of the junction left unmatched. The CDR3 sequence is 17 residues long. From germline, CDR1 is SGHNT and CDR2 YYREEE (reference sequence). CDR3 sequence reads: CASSAPGTSGNTGELFF. The CDR3 DNA is TGTGCCAGCAGCGCTCCCGGGACTAGCGGTAACACCGGGGAGCTGTTTTTT. The variable domain in full, completed from reference TRBV5-4 and TRBJ2-2, reads ETGVTQSPTHLIKTRGQQVTLRCSSQSGHNTVSWYQQALGQGPQFIFQYYREEENGRGNFPPRFSGLQFPNYSSELNVNALELDDSALYLCASSAPGTSGNTGELFFGEGSRLTVL.

The J gene is TRBJ2-3, the V gene TRBV19; 7 bases align to TRBD1. Germline CDR1 is LNHDA and CDR2 is SQIVND (reference sequence). The CDR3 sequence is 13 residues long. Unmatched junction bases numbered 7, after V lost 7 bases and J lost 6 bases. The CDR3: CASIPRGSDTQYF. CDR3 DNA sequence: TGTGCCAGTATCCCCAGGGGGTCGGATACGCAGTATTTT.

The chain recombines TRBV5-4 with TRBJ2-5, with TRBD2 matching over 10 bases. The CDR3 loop spans 17 amino acids. Germline values: CDR1 SGHNT, CDR2 YYREEE (reference sequence). V lost 4 bases, J lost 5 bases, and 14 bases stayed unmatched. The CDR3 coding sequence is TGTGCCAGCAGCCAAGGGATAGCGGGAGGACCCAGGGAGACCCAGTACTTC. Encoded protein: CASSQGIAGGPRETQYF.

The CDR3 protein is CATSRGSGRASVGETQYF. CDR3 sequence (DNA): TGTGCCACCAGCAGGGGTAGCGGGAGGGCCTCGGTAGGAGAGACCCAGTACTTC. The chain couples TRBV15 to TRBJ2-5; 11 positions match TRBD2. The germline CDR1 and CDR2 sequences are LNHNV and YYDKDF (reference sequence). CDR3 size: 18 residues. V lost 3 bases to trimming and J lost 4 bases; unmatched junction nucleotides: 13.

The chain employs TRBV20-1 and TRBJ2-5; TRBD1 might be the D (5 bases). Germline loops: CDR1 DFQATT, CDR2 SNEGSKA (reference sequence). V was shortened by 4 bases and J by 5 bases, with 8 bases between the two germline ends. The CDR3 contains 11 residues. The DNA for the CDR3 is TGCAGTGCTACAGGGTACGAGACCCAGTACTTC. This encodes CSATGYETQYF.

Points on this clone: The same CDR3 also results from other DNA sequences found in this sample. The chain has TRBV27 and TRBJ2-3, with 9 bases aligning to TRBD2. J gave up 0 bases and V 4 bases, and 2 bases lay outside the gene matches. This CDR3 comprises 15 residues. CDR1 is MNHEY and CDR2 is SMNVEV in the germline V gene (reference sequence). CDR3 coding DNA: TGTGCCAGCAGTTCACTAGCGGGTAGCACAGATACGCAGTATTTT. This sequence encodes CASSSLAGSTDTQYF.

This clone was picked up one time. This chain uses TRBV7-2 with TRBJ2-7; D may be TRBD2 (6 bases). The CDR3 sequence is 14 residues long. Germline V CDR1 and CDR2: SGHTA, FQGNSA. Trimming shortened V by 1 base and J by 1 base, and 8 bases separated the two germline ends. The CDR3 sequence is CASSLEGLSYEQYF. CDR3 DNA sequence: TGTGCCAGCAGCTTAGAGGGACTTTCCTACGAGCAGTACTTC.

This clone came up once. Other DNA sequences in the same sample also yield this CDR3. The V and J genes are TRBV19 and TRBJ2-5; D is ambiguous. The germline V gene has CDR1 LNHDA and CDR2 SQIVND (reference sequence). CDR3 size: 13 residues. V gave up 6 bases and J gave up 2 bases, with 10 bases separating them. CDR3 loop: CASSRGTQETQYF. The CDR3, as DNA: TGTGCCAGTAGCCGCGGAACTCAAGAGACCCAGTACTTC.

The J gene is TRBJ2-1, the V gene TRBV19, with 9 bases lining up with TRBD2. CDR1 and CDR2 (germline): LNHDA, SQIVND (reference sequence). Trimming at V came to 0 bases and at J to 9 bases, leaving 9 bases not matched to a gene. CDR3 size: 16 residues. Here the CDR3 reads CASSIDGAGGIGEQFF. The CDR3 region has the DNA TGTGCCAGTAGTATAGACGGAGCGGGAGGCATTGGTGAGCAGTTCTTC.

The V call is TRBV2, the J call TRBJ2-3; unclear D gene. The CDR3 contains 13 residues. Germline V gene lookup returns CDR1 SNHLY and CDR2 FYNNEI. Trimming shortened V by 0 bases and J by 5 bases, and 6 bases separated the two germline ends. In nucleotides, the CDR3 is TGTGCCAGCAGTGAAGCGCGAGGAGATACGCAGTATTTT. It translates to CASSEARGDTQYF.

Of note for this clone: A clone one base away is much larger, so this may be a read error. This chain connects TRBV28 to TRBJ2-7; no definite D call. Germline V gene data show CDR1 as MDHEN and CDR2 as SYDVKM. V was cut by 3 bases and J by 0 bases, with 6 bases left in between. The CDR3 contains 13 residues. The DNA for the CDR3 is TGTGCCAGCAGTTTGGGCAGCTCCTACGAGCAGTACTTC. Amino acids: CASSLGSSYEQYF.

The V call is TRBV9, the J call TRBJ2-7, with 8 bases fitting TRBD1. The CDR3 extends over 14 amino acids. Unmatched junction bases numbered 3, after V lost 3 bases and J lost 1 base. Germline lookup yields CDR1 SGDLS and CDR2 YYNGEE. CDR3 nucleotide sequence: TGTGCCAGCAGCGAGGGGGACAGGTCCTACGAGCAGTACTTC. Translated: CASSEGDRSYEQYF.

The genes are TRBV7-9 and TRBJ1-1, with 7 nucleotides matching TRBD1. This CDR3 spans 15 amino acids. Germline V gene data show CDR1 as SEHNR and CDR2 as FQNEAQ (reference sequence). Losses at the gene ends were 5 bases for V and 4 bases for J; bases not matched to a gene: 10. The DNA for the CDR3 is TGTGCCAGCAGCCTACTAACAGGGGTAAGCACTGAAGCTTTCTTT. It specifies CASSLLTGVSTEAFF.

The chain joins TRBV6-1 to TRBJ2-1; D not certain. V was pared by 3 bases and J by 0 bases, with 9 bases between. From germline, CDR1 is MNHNS and CDR2 SASEGT. The CDR3 runs to 15 residues. CDR3 in DNA: TGTGCCAGCAGTGATTGGCCGGGCTCCTACAATGAGCAGTTCTTC. Its translation: CASSDWPGSYNEQFF.

The V gene is TRBV5-6, the J gene TRBJ2-5, with TRBD1 matching over 7 bases. J lost 5 bases, V lost 6 bases, and 4 bases had no gene match. The CDR3 loop spans 12 amino acids. Per the germline V gene, CDR1 is SGHDT and CDR2 is YYEEEE. CDR3 residues: CASTTTGETQYF. DNA for the CDR3: TGTGCCAGCACTACGACAGGGGAGACCCAGTACTTC.

This sequence joins TRBV6-4 and TRBJ1-1; 10 bases align to TRBD1. Losses at the gene ends were 4 bases for V and 5 bases for J; bases not matched to a gene: 10. Germline values: CDR1 MRHNA, CDR2 SNTAGT. The CDR3 runs 16 residues. The CDR3 coding sequence is TGTGCCAGCAGTGTAGGGGACAGGGGTTTGTCAACTGAAGCTTTCTTT. Translating it yields CASSVGDRGLSTEAFF.

The rearrangement joins TRBV28 to TRBJ2-3; maybe TRBD2 (5 bases). CDR1 and CDR2 from the germline V gene are MDHEN and SYDVKM. Trimming shortened V by 6 bases and J by 3 bases, and 7 bases separated the two germline ends. The CDR3 consists of 12 residues. The CDR3 spells CASSRGTDTQYF. The DNA for the CDR3 is TGTGCCAGCAGCCGAGGGACAGATACGCAGTATTTT.

The CDR3 protein is CASRMDRTNEQYF. The CDR3 DNA follows: TGTGCCAGCAGGATGGACAGGACTAACGAGCAGTACTTC. The rearrangement links TRBV6-5 to TRBJ2-7; possibly TRBD1 for D (7 bases). The V and J ends lost 6 bases and 5 bases respectively, with 14 bases between them. Germline V CDR1 and CDR2: MNHEY, SVGAGI. This CDR3 has 13 residues.

J is TRBJ2-5 and V is TRBV5-1; weak D call: TRBD2 (6 bases). CDR1 is SGHRS, CDR2 YFSETQ, per germline. CDR3 length: 14 residues. The germline V and J ends were trimmed by 4 bases and 2 bases, with 12 bases remaining between them. The CDR3 reads CASSRDWQQETQYF. In DNA, the CDR3 is TGCGCCAGCAGCCGGGACTGGCAACAAGAGACCCAGTACTTC.

The CDR3: CAWTDRGNYGYTF. For the CDR3, the DNA is TGTGCCTGGACGGACAGGGGAAACTATGGCTACACCTTC. The V call is TRBV30, the J call TRBJ1-2; 9 bases agree with TRBD1. This CDR3 is 13 amino acids long. The V gene end was trimmed by 4 bases and the J gene end by 2 bases; junction bases not matched to a gene: 2. Germline V lookup: CDR1 GTSNPN, CDR2 SVGIG (reference sequence).

This chain links TRBV30 with TRBJ2-7, with TRBD1 as a possible D gene (6 bases). The length of the CDR3 is 18 residues. In germline, CDR1 is GTSNPN, CDR2 SVGIG (reference sequence). Trimming left V 4 bases short and J 2 bases short, with 27 bases between. CDR3 sequence reads: CAWTASTGSKPAPYEQYF. DNA for the CDR3: TGTGCCTGGACGGCCTCCACAGGGAGCAAGCCAGCCCCCTACGAGCAGTACTTC.

The chain is built from TRBV10-3 and TRBJ2-3; 7 nucleotides line up with TRBD1. The CDR3 sequence is 13 residues long. Germline V gene sequence: CDR1 ENHRY, CDR2 SYGVKD. Trimming removed 11 bases from V and 4 bases from J; junction bases left unmatched: 9. The CDR3 loop reads CASTTGQADTQYF. CDR3 in DNA: TGTGCCTCAACGACAGGGCAGGCAGATACGCAGTATTTT.

The V call is TRBV3-1 (or the pseudogene TRBV3-2), the J call TRBJ2-3, with D perhaps TRBD2 (6 bases). The CDR3 runs to 14 residues. From germline, CDR1 is LGHDT and CDR2 YNNKEL (reference sequence). Deletions cut 8 bases from V and 2 bases from J, with 14 bases between. This CDR3 reads CASSRDSNTDTQYF. CDR3 sequence (DNA): TGTGCCAGCTCGCGGGATTCTAACACAGATACGCAGTATTTT.

The chain carries TRBV6-1 and TRBJ1-3; D perhaps matches TRBD1 (5 bases). The CDR3 has 19 residues. Germline assignment: CDR1 MNHNS and CDR2 SASEGT. Trimming took off 2 bases at V and 0 bases at J, with 20 bases between the two ends. CDR3 residues: CASSESWGGLINSGNTIYF. The CDR3 bases are TGTGCCAGCAGTGAATCTTGGGGCGGATTGATTAACTCTGGAAACACCATATATTTT.

The chain uses TRBV14 and TRBJ2-2, with TRBD1 as a possible D gene (5 bases). In germline, CDR1 is SGHDN, CDR2 FVKESK. Trimming pared 4 bases from V and 5 bases from J, leaving 11 bases between. The CDR3 has 14 residues. CDR3 DNA: TGTGCCAGCAGCCGACAGACGGAGACCGGGGAGCTGTTTTTT. Translating gives CASSRQTETGELFF.

This clone has just a few counts. The gene calls are TRBV6-5 and TRBJ1-1; tentative D call: TRBD1 (5 bases). Germline CDR1 MNHEY, CDR2 SVGAGI. The length of the CDR3 is 15 residues. V gave up 6 bases and J gave up 0 bases, with 14 bases separating them. This chain's CDR3 is CASSRAGQMNTEAFF. The DNA of the CDR3 is TGTGCCAGCAGCCGAGCAGGGCAGATGAACACTGAAGCTTTCTTT.

The rearrangement links TRBV19 to TRBJ1-3; D is ambiguous. The germline CDR1 and CDR2 sequences are LNHDA and SQIVND (reference sequence). Trimming removed 8 bases from V and 4 bases from J, with 6 bases in between. The CDR3 has 11 residues. The CDR3 coding sequence is TGTGCCAGTTCCCCGGGAAACACCATATATTTT. Translation: CASSPGNTIYF.

The table lists this clone with a count of one. The chain joins TRBV29-1 to TRBJ2-7; a possible D gene is TRBD2 (7 bases). In germline, CDR1 is SQVTM, CDR2 ANQGSEA. Trimming took off 5 bases at V and 2 bases at J, with 13 bases between the two ends. The CDR3 sequence is 13 residues long. The CDR3 bases are TGCAGCGTTAGGGGGGGTGCTGCCTACGAGCAGTACTTC. The encoded protein is CSVRGGAAYEQYF.

The V and J genes are TRBV7-9 and TRBJ1-1; maybe TRBD1 (6 bases). The CDR3 covers 15 residues. The ends were cut back, 4 bases at V and 0 bases at J, with 12 bases in the middle. CDR1 is SEHNR and CDR2 is FQNEAQ in the germline V gene (reference sequence). This CDR3 reads CASSSSGTMNTEAFF. CDR3 nucleotides: TGTGCCAGCAGCTCCTCCGGGACAATGAACACTGAAGCTTTCTTT. Full variable domain (remainder filled in from reference TRBV7-9 and TRBJ1-1): DTGVSQNPRHKITKRGQNVTFRCDPISEHNRLYWYRQTLGQGPEFLTYFQNEAQLEKSRLLSDRFSAERPKGSFSTLEIQRTEQGDSAMYLCASSSSGTMNTEAFFGQGTRLTVV.